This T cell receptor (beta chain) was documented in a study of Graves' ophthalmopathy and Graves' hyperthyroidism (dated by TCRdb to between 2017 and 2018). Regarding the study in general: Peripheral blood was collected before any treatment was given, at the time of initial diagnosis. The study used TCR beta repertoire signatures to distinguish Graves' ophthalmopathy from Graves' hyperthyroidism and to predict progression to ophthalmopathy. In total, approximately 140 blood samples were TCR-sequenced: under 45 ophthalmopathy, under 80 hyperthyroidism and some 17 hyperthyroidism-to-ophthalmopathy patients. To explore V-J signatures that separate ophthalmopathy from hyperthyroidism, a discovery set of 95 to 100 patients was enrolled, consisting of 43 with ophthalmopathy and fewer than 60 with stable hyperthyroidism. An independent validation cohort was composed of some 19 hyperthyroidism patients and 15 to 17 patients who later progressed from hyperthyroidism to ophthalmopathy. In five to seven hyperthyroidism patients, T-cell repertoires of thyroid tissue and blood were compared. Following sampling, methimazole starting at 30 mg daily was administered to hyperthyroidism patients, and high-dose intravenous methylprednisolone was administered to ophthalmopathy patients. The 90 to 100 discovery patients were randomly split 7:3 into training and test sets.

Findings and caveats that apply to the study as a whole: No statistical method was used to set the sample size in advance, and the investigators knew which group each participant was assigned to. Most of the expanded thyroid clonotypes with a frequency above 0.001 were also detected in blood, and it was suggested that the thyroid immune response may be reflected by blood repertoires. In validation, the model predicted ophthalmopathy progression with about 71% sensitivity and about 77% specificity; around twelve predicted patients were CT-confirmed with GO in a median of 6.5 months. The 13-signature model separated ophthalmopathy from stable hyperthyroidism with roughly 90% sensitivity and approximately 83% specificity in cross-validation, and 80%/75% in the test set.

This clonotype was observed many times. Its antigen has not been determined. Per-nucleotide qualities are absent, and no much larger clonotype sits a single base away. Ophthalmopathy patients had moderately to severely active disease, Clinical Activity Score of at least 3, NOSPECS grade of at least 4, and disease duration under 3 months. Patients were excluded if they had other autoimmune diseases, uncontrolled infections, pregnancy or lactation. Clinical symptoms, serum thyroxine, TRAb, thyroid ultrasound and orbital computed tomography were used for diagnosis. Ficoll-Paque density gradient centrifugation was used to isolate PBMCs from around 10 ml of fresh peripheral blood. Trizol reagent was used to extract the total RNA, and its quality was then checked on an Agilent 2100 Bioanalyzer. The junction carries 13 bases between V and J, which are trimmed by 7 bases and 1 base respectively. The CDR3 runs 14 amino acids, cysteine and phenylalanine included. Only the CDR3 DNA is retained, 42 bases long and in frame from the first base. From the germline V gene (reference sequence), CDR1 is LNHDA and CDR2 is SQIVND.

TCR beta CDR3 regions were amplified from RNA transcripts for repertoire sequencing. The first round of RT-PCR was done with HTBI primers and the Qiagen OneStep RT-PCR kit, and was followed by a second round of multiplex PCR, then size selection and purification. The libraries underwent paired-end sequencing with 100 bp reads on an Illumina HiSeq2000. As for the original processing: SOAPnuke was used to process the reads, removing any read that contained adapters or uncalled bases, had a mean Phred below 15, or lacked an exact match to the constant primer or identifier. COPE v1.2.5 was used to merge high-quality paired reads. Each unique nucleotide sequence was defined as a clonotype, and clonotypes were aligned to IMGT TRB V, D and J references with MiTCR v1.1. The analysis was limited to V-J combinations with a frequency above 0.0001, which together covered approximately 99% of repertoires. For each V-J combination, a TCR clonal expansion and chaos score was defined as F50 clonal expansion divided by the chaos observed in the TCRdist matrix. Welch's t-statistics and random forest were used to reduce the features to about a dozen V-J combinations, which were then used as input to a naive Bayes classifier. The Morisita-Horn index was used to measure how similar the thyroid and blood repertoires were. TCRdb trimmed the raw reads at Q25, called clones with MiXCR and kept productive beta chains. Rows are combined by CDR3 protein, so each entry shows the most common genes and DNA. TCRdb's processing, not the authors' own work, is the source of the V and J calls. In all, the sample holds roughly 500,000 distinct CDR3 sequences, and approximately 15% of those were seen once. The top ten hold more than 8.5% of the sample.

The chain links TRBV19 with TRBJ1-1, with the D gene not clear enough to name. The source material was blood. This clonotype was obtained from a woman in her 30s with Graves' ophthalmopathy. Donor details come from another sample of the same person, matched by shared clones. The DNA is TGTGCCAGTACCCCCTGGGCGGCGAACACTGAAGCTTTCTTT. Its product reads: CASTPWAANTEAFF.